The clone carrying this TCR beta chain occurred many times. This sample was included in a study of T cells in Graves' hyperthyroidism and ophthalmopathy. PBMCs came from around 10 ml fresh peripheral blood. The V end lost 6 bases, the J end lost 7 bases, and 15 bases lay between the germline ends. Germline V gives CDR1 MDHEN, CDR2 SYDVKM. This CDR3 region has 13 residues. The investigators amplified TCR beta CDR3 regions from RNA transcripts. Primed by the HTBI set, a first-round RT-PCR was run on the TCR CDR3. TCRdb re-called the multiplex PCR reads through MiXCR, storing one row per CDR3 protein. The top ten clones hold 15% to 20% of a sample with about 500,000 distinct CDR3 sequences, 17% of them seen once.

Input material: blood. The receptor's source is a woman aged 18-29 years with Graves' ophthalmopathy. J is TRBJ1-1 and V is TRBV28; no definite D call. In nucleotides, the CDR3 is TGTGCCAGCAGCCAGGCTGGTGGGAATGAAGCTTTCTTT. Translating it yields CASSQAGGNEAFF.